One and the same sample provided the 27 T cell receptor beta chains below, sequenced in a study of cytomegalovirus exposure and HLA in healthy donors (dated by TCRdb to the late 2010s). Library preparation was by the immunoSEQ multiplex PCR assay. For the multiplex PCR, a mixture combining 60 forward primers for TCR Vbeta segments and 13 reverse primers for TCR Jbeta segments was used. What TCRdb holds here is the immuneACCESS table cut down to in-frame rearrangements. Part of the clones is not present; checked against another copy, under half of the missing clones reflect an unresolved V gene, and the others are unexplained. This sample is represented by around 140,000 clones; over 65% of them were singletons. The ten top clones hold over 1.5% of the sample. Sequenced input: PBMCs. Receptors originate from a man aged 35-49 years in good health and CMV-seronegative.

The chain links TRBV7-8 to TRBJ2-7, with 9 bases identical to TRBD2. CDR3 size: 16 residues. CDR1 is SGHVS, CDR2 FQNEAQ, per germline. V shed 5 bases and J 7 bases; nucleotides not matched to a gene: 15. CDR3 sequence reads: CASSHPDVAGAVEQYF. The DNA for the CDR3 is TGTGCCAGCAGCCACCCCGATGTAGCGGGAGCCGTAGAGCAGTACTTC.

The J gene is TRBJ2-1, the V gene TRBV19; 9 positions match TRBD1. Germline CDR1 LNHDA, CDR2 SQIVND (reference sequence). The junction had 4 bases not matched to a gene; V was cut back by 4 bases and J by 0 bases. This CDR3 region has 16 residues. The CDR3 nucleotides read TGTGCCAGTAGTACCGGGACAGGGAGCTCCTACAATGAGCAGTTCTTC. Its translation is CASSTGTGSSYNEQFF. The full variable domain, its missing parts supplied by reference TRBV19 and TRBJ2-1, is DGGITQSPKYLFRKEGQNVTLSCEQNLNHDAMYWYRQDPGQGLRLIYYSQIVNDFQKGDIAEGYSVSREKKESFPLTVTSAQKNPTAFYLCASSTGTGSSYNEQFFGPGTRLTVL.

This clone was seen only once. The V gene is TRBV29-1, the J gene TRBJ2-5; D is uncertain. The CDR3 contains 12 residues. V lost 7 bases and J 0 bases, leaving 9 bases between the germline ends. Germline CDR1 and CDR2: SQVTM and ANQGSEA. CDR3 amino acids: CSATKYQETQYF. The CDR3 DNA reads TGCAGCGCGACAAAATACCAAGAGACCCAGTACTTC.

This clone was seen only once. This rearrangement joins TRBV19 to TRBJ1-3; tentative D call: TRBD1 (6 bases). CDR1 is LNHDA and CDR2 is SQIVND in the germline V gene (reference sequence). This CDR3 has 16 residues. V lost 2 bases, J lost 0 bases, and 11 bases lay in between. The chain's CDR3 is CASSITGSRSGNTIYF. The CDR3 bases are TGTGCCAGTAGTATAACAGGGTCCCGCTCTGGAAACACCATATATTTT.

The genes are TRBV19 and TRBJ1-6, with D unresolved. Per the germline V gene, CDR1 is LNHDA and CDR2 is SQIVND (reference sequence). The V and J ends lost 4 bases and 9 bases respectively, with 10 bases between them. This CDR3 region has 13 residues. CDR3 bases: TGTGCCAGTAGTAGGTCTTTGAGTTCACCCCTCCACTTT. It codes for CASSRSLSSPLHF. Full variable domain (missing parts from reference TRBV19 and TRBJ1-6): DGGITQSPKYLFRKEGQNVTLSCEQNLNHDAMYWYRQDPGQGLRLIYYSQIVNDFQKGDIAEGYSVSREKKESFPLTVTSAQKNPTAFYLCASSRSLSSPLHFGNGTRLTVT.

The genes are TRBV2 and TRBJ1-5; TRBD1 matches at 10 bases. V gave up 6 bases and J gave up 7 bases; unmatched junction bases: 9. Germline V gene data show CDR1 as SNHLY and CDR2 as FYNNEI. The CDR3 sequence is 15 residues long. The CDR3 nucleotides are TGTGCCAGCAGGGCGACAGGGGGCGGCGGACAGCCCCAGCATTTT. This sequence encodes CASRATGGGGQPQHF.

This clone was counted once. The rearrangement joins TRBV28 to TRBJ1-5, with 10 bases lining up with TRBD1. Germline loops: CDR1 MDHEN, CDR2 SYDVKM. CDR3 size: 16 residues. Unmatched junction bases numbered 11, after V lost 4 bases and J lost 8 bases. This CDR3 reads CASSWDRGFASKPQHF. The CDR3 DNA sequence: TGTGCCAGCAGTTGGGACAGGGGATTTGCCAGTAAGCCCCAGCATTTT.

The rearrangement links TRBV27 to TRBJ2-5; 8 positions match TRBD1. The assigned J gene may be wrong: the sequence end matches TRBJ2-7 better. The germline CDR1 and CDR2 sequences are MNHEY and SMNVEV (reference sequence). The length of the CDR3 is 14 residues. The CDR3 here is CASSATGQGYEQYF. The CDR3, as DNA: TGTGCCAGCAGCGCAACCGGACAGGGTTACGAGCAGTACTTC.

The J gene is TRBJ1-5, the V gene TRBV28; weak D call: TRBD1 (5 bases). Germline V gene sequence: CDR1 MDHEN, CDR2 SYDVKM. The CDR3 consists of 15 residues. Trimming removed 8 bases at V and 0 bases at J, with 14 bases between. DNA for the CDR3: TGTGCCAGCGGGAAGGACAAATATAGCAATCAGCCCCAGCATTTT. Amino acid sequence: CASGKDKYSNQPQHF.

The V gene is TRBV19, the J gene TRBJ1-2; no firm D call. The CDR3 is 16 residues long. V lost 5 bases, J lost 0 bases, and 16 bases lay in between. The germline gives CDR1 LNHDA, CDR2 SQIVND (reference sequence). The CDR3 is CASSFKQAQANYGYTF. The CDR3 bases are TGTGCCAGTAGTTTTAAGCAGGCCCAGGCTAACTATGGCTACACCTTC. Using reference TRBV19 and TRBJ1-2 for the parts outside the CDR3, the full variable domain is DGGITQSPKYLFRKEGQNVTLSCEQNLNHDAMYWYRQDPGQGLRLIYYSQIVNDFQKGDIAEGYSVSREKKESFPLTVTSAQKNPTAFYLCASSFKQAQANYGYTFGSGTRLTVV.

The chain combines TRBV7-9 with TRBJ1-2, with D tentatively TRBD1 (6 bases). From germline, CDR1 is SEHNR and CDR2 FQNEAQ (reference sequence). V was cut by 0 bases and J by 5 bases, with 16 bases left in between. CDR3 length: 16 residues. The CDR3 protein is CASSLAGTPVWYGYTF. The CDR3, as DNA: TGTGCCAGCAGCTTAGCTGGGACACCCGTTTGGTATGGCTACACCTTC.

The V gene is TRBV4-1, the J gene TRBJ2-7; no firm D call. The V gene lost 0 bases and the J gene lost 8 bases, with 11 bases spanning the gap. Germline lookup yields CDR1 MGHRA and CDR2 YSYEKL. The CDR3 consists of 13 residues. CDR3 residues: CASSQDTARQQYF. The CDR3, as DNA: TGCGCCAGCAGCCAAGATACAGCCCGGCAGCAGTACTTC.

DNA of the CDR3: TGTGCCAGCAGTGCCACAGGGGGATTTTTGGAGACCCAGTACTTC. Its protein is CASSATGGFLETQYF. The chain uses TRBV6-4 and TRBJ2-5; TRBD1 matches at 8 bases. The CDR3 is 15 residues long. V lost 4 bases and J lost 5; bases outside the gene matches: 9. Germline V gives CDR1 MRHNA, CDR2 SNTAGT.

CDR3 residues: CASSQDNGQGVYGYTF. The CDR3 DNA reads TGCGCCAGCAGCCAAGATAACGGACAGGGGGTTTATGGCTACACCTTC. The J gene is TRBJ1-2, the V gene TRBV4-3, with TRBD1 matching 10 bases. The CDR3 contains 16 residues. Trimming removed 0 bases from V and 5 bases from J; junction bases left unmatched: 6. The germline V gene has CDR1 LGHNA and CDR2 YSLEER.

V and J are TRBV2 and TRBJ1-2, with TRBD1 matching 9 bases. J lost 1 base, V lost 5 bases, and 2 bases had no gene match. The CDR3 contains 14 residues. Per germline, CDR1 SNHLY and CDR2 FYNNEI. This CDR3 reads CASSRDRDNYGYTF. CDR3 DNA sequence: TGTGCCAGCAGTAGGGACAGGGATAACTATGGCTACACCTTC.

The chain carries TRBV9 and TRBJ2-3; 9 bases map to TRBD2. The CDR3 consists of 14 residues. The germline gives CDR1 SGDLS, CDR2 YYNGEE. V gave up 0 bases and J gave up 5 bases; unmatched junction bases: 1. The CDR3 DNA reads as TGTGCCAGCAGCGTAGGACTAGCGGAAGATACGCAGTATTTT. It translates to CASSVGLAEDTQYF.

DNA for the CDR3: TGTGCCAGCAGCCCTGTAGGCGGTAGCGCCGGCTGGGGGGCCAACGTCCTGACTTTC. This translates into CASSPVGGSAGWGANVLTF. The V and J genes are TRBV11-2 and TRBJ2-6; possible D gene TRBD2, 5 bases. Deletions cut 5 bases from V and 4 bases from J, with 24 bases between. Germline V CDR1 and CDR2: SGHAT, FQNNGV. The CDR3 contains 19 residues.

The CDR3 sequence: CASSPRVWGGSSYNEQFF. CDR3 in DNA: TGTGCCAGCAGTCCCAGGGTATGGGGGGGGAGCTCCTACAATGAGCAGTTCTTC. The chain joins TRBV7-3 to TRBJ2-1; 7 bases line up with TRBD2. Germline trimming cut 6 bases from V and 0 bases from J; bases unmatched to any gene: 14. The length of the CDR3 is 18 residues. Germline V gene sequence: CDR1 SGHTA, CDR2 FQGTGA. Full variable domain (remainder filled in from reference TRBV7-3 and TRBJ2-1): GAGVSQTPSNKVTEKGKYVELRCDPISGHTALYWYRQSLGQGPEFLIYFQGTGAADDSGLPNDRFFAVRPEGSVSTLKIQRTERGDSAVYLCASSPRVWGGSSYNEQFFGPGTRLTVL.

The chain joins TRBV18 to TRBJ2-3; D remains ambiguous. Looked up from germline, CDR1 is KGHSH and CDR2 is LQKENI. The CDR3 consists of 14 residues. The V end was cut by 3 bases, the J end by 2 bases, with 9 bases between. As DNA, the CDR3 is TGTGCCAGCTCACCCGAGTACCACACAGATACGCAGTATTTT. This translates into CASSPEYHTDTQYF.

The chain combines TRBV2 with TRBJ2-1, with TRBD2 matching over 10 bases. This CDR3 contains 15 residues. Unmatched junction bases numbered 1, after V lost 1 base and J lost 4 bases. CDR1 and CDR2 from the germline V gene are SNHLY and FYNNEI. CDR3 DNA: TGTGCCAGCAGTGAAGTAGCGGGGGGTTACAATGAGCAGTTCTTC. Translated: CASSEVAGGYNEQFF. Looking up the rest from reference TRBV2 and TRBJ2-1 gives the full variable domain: EPEVTQTPSHQVTQMGQEVILRCVPISNHLYFYWYRQILGQKVEFLVSFYNNEISEKSEIFDDQFSVERPDGSNFTLKIRSTKLEDSAMYFCASSEVAGGYNEQFFGPGTRLTVL.

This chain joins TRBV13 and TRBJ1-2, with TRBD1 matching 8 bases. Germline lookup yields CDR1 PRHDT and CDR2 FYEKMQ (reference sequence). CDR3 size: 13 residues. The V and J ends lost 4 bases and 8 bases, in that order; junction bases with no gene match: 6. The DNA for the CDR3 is TGTGCCAGCAGCTCAGGGGGCCCCCGCGGCTACACCTTC. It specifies CASSSGGPRGYTF.

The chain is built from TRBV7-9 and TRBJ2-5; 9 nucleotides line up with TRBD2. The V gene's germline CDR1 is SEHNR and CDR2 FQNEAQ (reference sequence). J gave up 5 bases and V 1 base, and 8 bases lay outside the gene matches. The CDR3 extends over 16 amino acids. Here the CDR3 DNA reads TGTGCCAGCAGCTTAGAAATCGGCGGGGGGGCGGAGACCCAGTACTTC. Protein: CASSLEIGGGAETQYF.

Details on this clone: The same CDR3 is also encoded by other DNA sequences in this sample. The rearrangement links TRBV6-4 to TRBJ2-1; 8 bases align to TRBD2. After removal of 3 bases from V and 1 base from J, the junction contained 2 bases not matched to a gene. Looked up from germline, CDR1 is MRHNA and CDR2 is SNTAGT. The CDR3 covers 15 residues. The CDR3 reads CASSELAGSYNEQFF. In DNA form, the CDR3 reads TGTGCCAGCAGTGAATTAGCGGGGTCCTACAATGAGCAGTTCTTC.

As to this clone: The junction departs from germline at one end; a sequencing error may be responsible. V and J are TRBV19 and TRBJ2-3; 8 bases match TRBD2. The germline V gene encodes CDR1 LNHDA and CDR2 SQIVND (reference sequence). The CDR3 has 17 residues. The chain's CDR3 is CASTPQPGLGGSDTQYF. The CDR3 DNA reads TGTGCCAGTACCCCCCAACCGGGACTAGGGGGATCAGATACGCAATATTTT.

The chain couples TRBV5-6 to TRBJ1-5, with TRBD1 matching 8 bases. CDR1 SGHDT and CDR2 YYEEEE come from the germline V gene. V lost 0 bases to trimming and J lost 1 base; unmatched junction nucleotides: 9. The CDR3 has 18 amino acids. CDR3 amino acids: CASSLATGGVLSNQPQHF. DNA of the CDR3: TGTGCCAGCAGCTTGGCCACAGGGGGTGTATTAAGCAATCAGCCCCAGCATTTT.

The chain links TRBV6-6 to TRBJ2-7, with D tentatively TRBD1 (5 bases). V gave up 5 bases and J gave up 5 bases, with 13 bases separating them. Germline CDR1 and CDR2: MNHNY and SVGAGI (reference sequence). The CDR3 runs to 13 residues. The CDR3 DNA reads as TGTGCCAGCAGTGTCGACAGACTTAACGAGCAGTACTTC. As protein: CASSVDRLNEQYF.

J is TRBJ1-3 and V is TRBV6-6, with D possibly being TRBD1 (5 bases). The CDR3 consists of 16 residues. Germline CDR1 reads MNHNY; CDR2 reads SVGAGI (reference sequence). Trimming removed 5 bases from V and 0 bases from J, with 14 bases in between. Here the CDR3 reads CASSQGWLSSGNTIYF. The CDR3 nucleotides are TGTGCCAGCAGTCAGGGCTGGTTGAGCTCTGGAAACACCATATATTTT.